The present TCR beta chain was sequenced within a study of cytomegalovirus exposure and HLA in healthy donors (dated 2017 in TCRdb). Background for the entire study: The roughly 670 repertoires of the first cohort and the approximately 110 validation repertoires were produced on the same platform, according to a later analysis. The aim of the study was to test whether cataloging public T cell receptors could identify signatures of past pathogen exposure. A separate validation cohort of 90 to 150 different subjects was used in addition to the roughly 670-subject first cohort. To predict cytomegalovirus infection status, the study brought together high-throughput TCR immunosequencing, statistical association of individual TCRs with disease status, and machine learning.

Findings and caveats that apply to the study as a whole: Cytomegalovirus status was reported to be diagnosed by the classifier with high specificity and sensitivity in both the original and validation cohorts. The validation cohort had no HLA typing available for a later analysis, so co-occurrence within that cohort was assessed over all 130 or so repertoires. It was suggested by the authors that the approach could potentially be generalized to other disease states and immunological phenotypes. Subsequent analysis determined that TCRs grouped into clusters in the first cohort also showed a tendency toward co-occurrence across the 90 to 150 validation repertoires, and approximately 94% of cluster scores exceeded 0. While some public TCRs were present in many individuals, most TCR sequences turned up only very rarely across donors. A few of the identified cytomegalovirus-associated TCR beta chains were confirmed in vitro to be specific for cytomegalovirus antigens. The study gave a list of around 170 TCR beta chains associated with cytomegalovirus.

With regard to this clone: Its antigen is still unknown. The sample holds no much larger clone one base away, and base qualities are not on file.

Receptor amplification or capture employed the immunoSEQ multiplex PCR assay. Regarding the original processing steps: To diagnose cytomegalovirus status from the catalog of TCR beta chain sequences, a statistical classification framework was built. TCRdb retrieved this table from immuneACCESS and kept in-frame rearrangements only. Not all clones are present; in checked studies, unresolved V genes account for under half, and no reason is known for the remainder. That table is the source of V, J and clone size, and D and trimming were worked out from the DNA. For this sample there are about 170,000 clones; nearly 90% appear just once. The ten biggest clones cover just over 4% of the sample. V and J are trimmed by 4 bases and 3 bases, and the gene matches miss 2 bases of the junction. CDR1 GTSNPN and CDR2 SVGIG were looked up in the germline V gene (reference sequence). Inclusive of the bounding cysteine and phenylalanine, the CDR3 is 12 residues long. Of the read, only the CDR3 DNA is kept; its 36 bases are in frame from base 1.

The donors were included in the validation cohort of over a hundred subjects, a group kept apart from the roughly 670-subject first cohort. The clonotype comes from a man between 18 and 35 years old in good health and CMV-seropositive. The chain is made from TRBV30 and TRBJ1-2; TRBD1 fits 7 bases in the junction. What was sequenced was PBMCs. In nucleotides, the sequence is TGTGCCTGGACAACAGGGGACTATGGCTACACCTTC. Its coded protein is CAWTTGDYGYTF.